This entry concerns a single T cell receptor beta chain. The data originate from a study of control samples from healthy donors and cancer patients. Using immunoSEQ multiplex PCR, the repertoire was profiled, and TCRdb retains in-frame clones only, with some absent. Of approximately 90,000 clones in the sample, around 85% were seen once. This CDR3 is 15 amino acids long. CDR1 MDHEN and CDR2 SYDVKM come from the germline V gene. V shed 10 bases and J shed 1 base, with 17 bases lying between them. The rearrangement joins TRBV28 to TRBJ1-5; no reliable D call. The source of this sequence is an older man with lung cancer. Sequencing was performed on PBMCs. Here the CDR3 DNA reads TGTGCCACCAGAGGAGGGTATTCAAGCAATCAGCCCCAGCATTTT. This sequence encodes CATRGGYSSNQPQHF.